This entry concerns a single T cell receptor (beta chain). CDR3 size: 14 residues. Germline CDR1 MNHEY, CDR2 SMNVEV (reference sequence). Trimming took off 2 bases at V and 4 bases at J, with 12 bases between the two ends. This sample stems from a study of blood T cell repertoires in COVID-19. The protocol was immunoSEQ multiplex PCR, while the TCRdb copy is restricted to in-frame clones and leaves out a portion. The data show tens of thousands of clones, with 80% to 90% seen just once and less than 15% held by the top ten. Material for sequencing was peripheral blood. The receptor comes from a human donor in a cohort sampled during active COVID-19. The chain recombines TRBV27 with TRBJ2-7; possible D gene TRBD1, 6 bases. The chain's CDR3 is CASSLQGNWYEQYF. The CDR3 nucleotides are TGTGCCAGCAGTTTACAGGGGAATTGGTACGAGCAGTACTTC.